Below are 19 T cell receptor beta chains sequenced from a single sample in a study of blood T cell repertoires in COVID-19. Using immunoSEQ multiplex PCR, the repertoire was profiled, and TCRdb retains in-frame clones only, with some absent. The sample shows about 60,000 clones, roughly 80% of them seen only once. Source material: peripheral blood. The receptors shown here come from a human donor in a cohort sampled during active COVID-19.

The rearrangement links TRBV4-1 to TRBJ2-5; TRBD2 matches at 7 bases. The J segment lost 5 bases and the V segment lost 0 bases, leaving 6 bases of the junction unmatched. This CDR3 is built from 15 residues. The germline V gene has CDR1 MGHRA and CDR2 YSYEKL. CDR3: CASSQDPRGGETQYF. CDR3 in DNA: TGCGCCAGCAGCCAAGATCCACGGGGAGGGGAGACCCAGTACTTC.

The chain has TRBV5-1 and TRBJ2-3; 8 bases line up with TRBD1. In germline, CDR1 is SGHRS, CDR2 YFSETQ. This CDR3 is 15 amino acids long. After removal of 7 bases from V and 4 bases from J, the junction contained 11 bases not matched to a gene. This CDR3 reads CASFPGTGKADTQYF. The CDR3 region has the DNA TGCGCCAGCTTCCCCGGGACAGGCAAGGCAGATACGCAGTATTTT.

V and J are TRBV18 and TRBJ1-5; D gene ambiguous. There are 13 residues in the CDR3. The germline gives CDR1 KGHSH, CDR2 LQKENI. The V end was cut by 3 bases, the J end by 2 bases, with 5 bases between. Here the CDR3 reads CASSPTGNQPQHF. The CDR3 DNA reads as TGTGCCAGCTCACCCACAGGCAATCAGCCCCAGCATTTT.

The gene calls are TRBV2 and TRBJ1-1, with D possibly being TRBD1 (6 bases). Germline CDR1 and CDR2: SNHLY and FYNNEI. Trimming cost V 11 bases and J 0 bases, with 10 bases left between them. The CDR3 is 12 amino acids. CDR3 loop: CAQGLLNTEAFF. CDR3 nucleotide sequence: TGTGCCCAGGGGCTTTTGAACACTGAAGCTTTCTTT. Complete variable domain (other parts from reference TRBV2 and TRBJ1-1): EPEVTQTPSHQVTQMGQEVILRCVPISNHLYFYWYRQILGQKVEFLVSFYNNEISEKSEIFDDQFSVERPDGSNFTLKIRSTKLEDSAMYFCAQGLLNTEAFFGQGTRLTVV.

The CDR3 protein is CASSLGPRGNTIYF. DNA for the CDR3: TGTGCCAGCAGTTTAGGGCCCCGGGGAAACACCATATATTTT. The genes are TRBV27 and TRBJ1-3; no clear D. Germline V gives CDR1 MNHEY, CDR2 SMNVEV (reference sequence). The V end lost 2 bases, the J end lost 4 bases, and 9 bases lay between the germline ends. CDR3 length: 14 residues.

V is TRBV18 and J is TRBJ1-5; unclear D gene. Germline V CDR1 and CDR2: KGHSH, LQKENI. V was pared by 6 bases and J by 0 bases, with 3 bases between. This CDR3 contains 12 residues. In nucleotides, the CDR3 is TGTGCCAGCTCCCATAGCAATCAGCCCCAGCATTTT. Encoded protein: CASSHSNQPQHF. Full variable domain (outside the CDR3, taken from reference TRBV18 and TRBJ1-5): NAGVMQNPRHLVRRRGQEARLRCSPMKGHSHVYWYRQLPEEGLKFMVYLQKENIIDESGMPKERFSAEFPKEGPSILRIQQVVRGDSAAYFCASSHSNQPQHFGDGTRLSIL.

The chain has TRBV15 and TRBJ2-5, with TRBD2 identical over 9 bases. The germline gives CDR1 LNHNV, CDR2 YYDKDF (reference sequence). The CDR3 is 16 residues long. V was clipped by 3 bases and J by 2 bases; unmatched bases: 7. CDR3 amino acids: CATSRGLAGAQETQYF. In nucleotides, the CDR3 is TGTGCCACCAGCAGGGGGTTAGCGGGGGCGCAAGAGACCCAGTACTTC.

V and J are TRBV19 and TRBJ2-5, with a tentative D call TRBD1 (5 bases). The CDR3 has 14 amino acids. CDR1 LNHDA and CDR2 SQIVND come from the germline V gene (reference sequence). V was clipped by 3 bases and J by 1 base, with 9 bases between them. CDR3 in amino acids: CASSIGAGQETQYF. CDR3 DNA: TGTGCCAGTAGTATTGGGGCAGGCCAAGAGACCCAGTACTTC. Variable domain in full (rest from reference TRBV19 and TRBJ2-5): DGGITQSPKYLFRKEGQNVTLSCEQNLNHDAMYWYRQDPGQGLRLIYYSQIVNDFQKGDIAEGYSVSREKKESFPLTVTSAQKNPTAFYLCASSIGAGQETQYFGPGTRLLVL.

V usage is TRBV9 and J usage is TRBJ1-2, with TRBD1 identical over 8 bases. The CDR3 covers 15 residues. Germline CDR1 and CDR2: SGDLS and YYNGEE. V was pared by 4 bases and J by 5 bases, with 10 bases of the junction left unmatched. The CDR3 region is CASSPRTGKGYGYTF. CDR3 sequence (DNA): TGTGCCAGCAGCCCCCGGACAGGGAAGGGTTATGGCTACACCTTC.

In this sample, this clone turned up a few times. The CDR3 DNA follows: TGTGCCAGCAGCTCCCGGGGGGGAGTTAGCACCGGGGAGCTGTTTTTT. Translated, it gives CASSSRGGVSTGELFF. The chain is built from TRBV11-2 and TRBJ2-2; 8 nucleotides line up with TRBD2. Germline CDR1 SGHAT, CDR2 FQNNGV. The CDR3 runs to 16 residues. V trimming: 4 bases; J trimming: 4 bases; junction bases outside the gene matches: 8.

The chain employs TRBV5-1 and TRBJ2-7; TRBD2 matches at 7 bases. The V segment lost 0 bases and the J segment 6 bases; nucleotides outside the gene matches: 6. CDR1 is SGHRS, CDR2 YFSETQ, per germline. The length of the CDR3 is 14 residues. CDR3 amino acids: CASSLAGTISEQYF. CDR3 bases: TGCGCCAGCAGCTTGGCCGGGACTATTAGCGAGCAGTACTTC.

The chain employs TRBV24-1 and TRBJ2-5; 7 bases match TRBD1. CDR1 is KGHDR and CDR2 is SFDVKD in the germline V gene. This CDR3 has 14 amino acids. Trimming at V came to 5 bases and at J to 4 bases, leaving 6 bases not matched to a gene. The CDR3 here is CATSATGTVETQYF. In nucleotides, the CDR3 is TGTGCCACCAGTGCCACCGGGACAGTAGAGACCCAGTACTTC.

For this clone: This CDR3 is also generated by other DNA sequences in the sample. The gene calls are TRBV5-1 and TRBJ2-7; a possible D gene is TRBD1 (6 bases). CDR1 is SGHRS, CDR2 YFSETQ, per germline. This CDR3 has 13 amino acids. Between the trimmed V and J ends, which lost 5 bases and 3 bases, there was a span of 12 bases. In nucleotides, the CDR3 is TGCGCCAGCAGTCCGGGACAAGACTACGAGCAGTACTTC. Translating it yields CASSPGQDYEQYF.

This sequence joins TRBV12-5 and TRBJ2-2; TRBD2 agrees at 11 bases. This CDR3 contains 18 residues. V was clipped by 1 base and J by 7 bases; unmatched bases: 11. CDR1 and CDR2 from the germline V gene are LGHNT and FRNRAP. This chain's CDR3 is CASGLERLAGRLGGELFF. DNA of the CDR3: TGTGCTAGTGGTTTGGAGAGACTAGCGGGGAGATTGGGCGGGGAGCTGTTTTTT.

This chain uses TRBV19 with TRBJ2-6, with 8 bases lining up with TRBD1. The CDR3 runs 15 residues. The trim removed 6 bases at V and 0 bases at J, leaving 1 base unmatched. Germline-derived CDR1 and CDR2 are LNHDA and SQIVND (reference sequence). The CDR3 is CASRDRASGANVLTF. The CDR3 DNA reads TGTGCCAGTAGGGACAGGGCCTCTGGGGCCAACGTCCTGACTTTC.

The V gene is TRBV11-2, the J gene TRBJ2-7; D might be TRBD1 (7 bases). Germline values: CDR1 SGHAT, CDR2 FQNNGV. Trimming took off 4 bases at V and 6 bases at J, with 16 bases between the two ends. The CDR3 covers 14 residues. The CDR3 here is CASSSSGQGGEQYF. The CDR3 nucleotides are TGTGCCAGCAGCTCCTCGGGGCAGGGGGGCGAGCAGTACTTC.

A remark on this clone: The identical CDR3 is also encoded by other nucleotide sequences in the sample. The chain uses TRBV10-3 and TRBJ1-1, with 7 bases lining up with TRBD1. Germline trimming cut 4 bases from V and 1 base from J; bases unmatched to any gene: 0. Germline CDR1 ENHRY, CDR2 SYGVKD. The CDR3 sequence is 13 residues long. The CDR3 is CAISGTGNTEAFF. The CDR3 nucleotides read TGTGCCATCAGTGGGACAGGGAACACTGAAGCTTTCTTT.

The table lists this clone with a count of one. The rearrangement links TRBV5-1 to TRBJ2-7; TRBD1 matches 7 bases. The CDR3 is 14 amino acids. V shed 2 bases and J 0 bases; nucleotides not matched to a gene: 2. Per germline, CDR1 SGHRS and CDR2 YFSETQ. This CDR3 is CASSLYRGSYEQYF. The CDR3 DNA reads as TGCGCCAGCAGCTTATACAGGGGCTCCTACGAGCAGTACTTC. Supplemented by reference TRBV5-1 and TRBJ2-7, the full variable domain reads KAGVTQTPRYLIKTRGQQVTLSCSPISGHRSVSWYQQTPGQGLQFLFEYFSETQRNKGNFPGRFSGRQFSNSRSEMNVSTLELGDSALYLCASSLYRGSYEQYFGPGTRLTVT.

This clone was detected only once. The chain couples TRBV18 to TRBJ2-2, with a possible D match to TRBD1 (6 bases). Trimming took 8 bases from V and 8 from J, leaving 15 bases between them. There are 13 residues in the CDR3. CDR1 and CDR2 (germline): KGHSH, LQKENI. The CDR3 reads CASAKTGMGELFF. The CDR3 region has the DNA TGTGCCAGCGCCAAAACAGGGATGGGGGAGCTGTTTTTT.